Below, 25 T cell receptor beta chains from the same sample are listed, as sequenced in a study of T cell clusters in autoimmune cytopenias. Roughly 40,000 genome equivalents of blood DNA were amplified for TRB. TRB rearrangements were amplified by touch-down multiplex PCR with mixed TRB-A/B primers. TCRdb re-called the multiplex PCR reads and shows each CDR3 protein once, DNA omitted. The data show approximately 6,400 distinct CDR3 sequences, and the top ten clones hold about a fifth. Specimen: peripheral blood. The receptors were gathered from a human donor with an autoimmune cytopenia or autoimmune hepatitis (not recorded which).

The rearrangement links TRBV18 to TRBJ1-4. The CDR3 runs to 14 residues. In germline, CDR1 is KGHSH, CDR2 LQKENI. The CDR3 loop reads CASSPPSGDEKLFF.

In terms of frequency, this clonotype is medium-sized. The V gene is TRBV19, the J gene TRBJ2-2; checking the TCRdb D call of TRBD1 is not possible without DNA. The CDR3 has 13 residues. The V gene's germline CDR1 is LNHDA and CDR2 SQIVND (reference sequence). The CDR3 spells CASSKQGGGELFF.

The gene calls are TRBV6-4 and TRBJ1-2; as DNA is missing, the TRBD1 call by TCRdb cannot be tested. The CDR3 is made up of 12 amino acids. Germline CDR1 and CDR2: MRHNA and SNTAGT. The CDR3 spells CASRAPGAGYTF.

This clonotype is labeled medium-sized based on frequency. The chain is built from TRBV30 and TRBJ1-1; checking the TCRdb D call of TRBD1 is not possible without DNA. The CDR3 contains 16 residues. Germline CDR1 GTSNPN, CDR2 SVGIG (reference sequence). The CDR3 is CAWSTLGQLENTEAFF.

The CDR3 spells CASSLRGENTGELFF. The chain carries TRBV6-5 and TRBJ2-2; TCRdb's D call, TRBD1, is unchecked because there is no DNA. Germline V gene data show CDR1 as MNHEY and CDR2 as SVGAGI. The CDR3 covers 15 residues.

Judged by frequency, this clonotype is medium-sized (0.01 to 0.1%). The chain couples TRBV18 to TRBJ1-6. The germline CDR1 and CDR2 sequences are KGHSH and LQKENI. This CDR3 region has 15 residues. CDR3 residues: CASSPRVVSNSPLHF.

V usage is TRBV18 and J usage is TRBJ1-1; TCRdb lists TRBD1, though no DNA is available to test this call. The CDR3 loop spans 14 amino acids. Germline V gives CDR1 KGHSH, CDR2 LQKENI. CDR3 protein: CASSPRQENTEAFF. The complete variable domain, with remaining parts taken from reference TRBV18 and TRBJ1-1, reads NAGVMQNPRHLVRRRGQEARLRCSPMKGHSHVYWYRQLPEEGLKFMVYLQKENIIDESGMPKERFSAEFPKEGPSILRIQQVVRGDSAAYFCASSPRQENTEAFFGQGTRLTVV.

This clonotype shows up as medium-sized by frequency. V usage is TRBV6-5 and J usage is TRBJ2-2; the D call of TRBD2 rests on TCRdb alone, since no DNA is present to check it. The CDR3 is made up of 14 amino acids. Per the germline V gene, CDR1 is MNHEY and CDR2 is SVGAGI. The CDR3 is CASSLAANTGELFF.

This clonotype is called medium-sized based on its frequency. The genes are TRBV15 and TRBJ2-2; TCRdb returns TRBD1, unconfirmable since there is no DNA. From germline, CDR1 is LNHNV and CDR2 YYDKDF (reference sequence). The CDR3 sequence is 15 residues long. The CDR3 loop reads CATSRAGGAVGELFF.

The rearrangement links TRBV18 to TRBJ2-5; TCRdb outputs TRBD1, but without DNA this stays unchecked. This CDR3 spans 15 amino acids. Germline V lookup: CDR1 KGHSH, CDR2 LQKENI. The CDR3 sequence is CASSPWTGTRETQYF. The entire variable domain, with the rest obtained from reference TRBV18 and TRBJ2-5, is as follows: NAGVMQNPRHLVRRRGQEARLRCSPMKGHSHVYWYRQLPEEGLKFMVYLQKENIIDESGMPKERFSAEFPKEGPSILRIQQVVRGDSAAYFCASSPWTGTRETQYFGPGTRLLVL.

This clonotype is identified as medium-sized from frequency. The CDR3 protein is CASSFEVTARGDGYTF. V usage is TRBV27 and J usage is TRBJ1-2; TCRdb proposes TRBD1, but this gene call is untestable without DNA. The V gene's germline CDR1 is MNHEY and CDR2 SMNVEV (reference sequence). The CDR3 covers 16 residues.

The chain carries TRBV10-3 and TRBJ1-5. The germline V gene has CDR1 ENHRY and CDR2 SYGVKD. This CDR3 comprises 13 residues. The CDR3 loop reads CAISGDFNQPQHF.

Considering frequency, this clonotype is medium-sized. The genes are TRBV5-6 and TRBJ2-3. Germline values: CDR1 SGHDT, CDR2 YYEEEE. The CDR3 is made up of 15 amino acids. The CDR3 region is CASSLAAGSTDTQYF.

The chain recombines TRBV18 with TRBJ1-5; TCRdb's D call, TRBD1, is unchecked because there is no DNA. Per germline, CDR1 KGHSH and CDR2 LQKENI. CDR3 length equals 13 residues. This chain's CDR3 is CASSPTGNQPQHF.

Judged by frequency, this clonotype is medium-sized (0.01 to 0.1%). This chain uses TRBV19 with TRBJ1-5; with no DNA, the TCRdb D assignment of TRBD1 cannot be verified. The length of the CDR3 is 14 residues. Germline-derived CDR1 and CDR2 are LNHDA and SQIVND (reference sequence). The CDR3 protein is CASSNGAYNQPQHF. Using reference TRBV19 and TRBJ1-5 for the parts outside the CDR3, the full variable domain is DGGITQSPKYLFRKEGQNVTLSCEQNLNHDAMYWYRQDPGQGLRLIYYSQIVNDFQKGDIAEGYSVSREKKESFPLTVTSAQKNPTAFYLCASSNGAYNQPQHFGDGTRLSIL.

This clonotype shows up as medium-sized by frequency. The gene calls are TRBV27 and TRBJ2-7; TCRdb proposes TRBD1, but this gene call is untestable without DNA. This CDR3 is 14 amino acids long. Germline loops: CDR1 MNHEY, CDR2 SMNVEV (reference sequence). The CDR3 reads CASSFSRGAYEQYF.

The V call is TRBV20-1, the J call TRBJ2-2. CDR3 length equals 16 residues. The V gene's germline CDR1 is DFQATT and CDR2 SNEGSKA (reference sequence). The CDR3 loop is CSARDRQRVNTGELFF.

The chain recombines TRBV19 with TRBJ1-2; TCRdb calls TRBD1, which cannot be checked without DNA. There are 13 residues in the CDR3. Germline assignment: CDR1 LNHDA and CDR2 SQIVND (reference sequence). CDR3 residues: CATSPRENYGYTF.

This sequence joins TRBV18 and TRBJ1-4; checking the TCRdb D call of TRBD1 is not possible without DNA. The CDR3 is 14 amino acids. The germline CDR1 and CDR2 sequences are KGHSH and LQKENI. CDR3 protein: CASSRDRVGEKLFF.

The rearrangement links TRBV19 to TRBJ1-6. In germline, CDR1 is LNHDA, CDR2 SQIVND (reference sequence). The CDR3 spans 17 residues. The CDR3 reads CASSTADRSSYNSPLHF.

This clonotype is labeled medium-sized based on frequency. This chain uses TRBV6-5 with TRBJ2-5; the D gene TCRdb calls, TRBD1, cannot be checked with no DNA. The germline gives CDR1 MNHEY, CDR2 SVGAGI. The CDR3 spans 14 residues. The CDR3 loop reads CASSLTGGQETQYF.

The gene calls are TRBV6-5 and TRBJ1-1; TCRdb indicates TRBD1, and absent DNA this call remains unverified. Germline assignment: CDR1 MNHEY and CDR2 SVGAGI. CDR3 size: 17 residues. This CDR3 reads CASSYSNGALMNTEAFF.

This clonotype shows up as medium-sized by frequency. The chain combines TRBV15 with TRBJ2-7; the D call of TRBD2 rests on TCRdb alone, since no DNA is present to check it. Per germline, CDR1 LNHNV and CDR2 YYDKDF (reference sequence). The CDR3 contains 16 residues. CDR3 in amino acids: CATSRGLQGPSGEQYF.

This clonotype is called medium-sized based on its frequency. The rearrangement uses TRBV5-6 and TRBJ1-2. Germline V lookup: CDR1 SGHDT, CDR2 YYEEEE. This CDR3 is built from 13 residues. The CDR3 here is CASSLVALQGYTF.

The chain is built from TRBV27 and TRBJ2-1; TCRdb proposes TRBD2, but this gene call is untestable without DNA. The CDR3 spans 14 residues. Germline V gives CDR1 MNHEY, CDR2 SMNVEV (reference sequence). CDR3 protein: CASSRLAGGREQFF.